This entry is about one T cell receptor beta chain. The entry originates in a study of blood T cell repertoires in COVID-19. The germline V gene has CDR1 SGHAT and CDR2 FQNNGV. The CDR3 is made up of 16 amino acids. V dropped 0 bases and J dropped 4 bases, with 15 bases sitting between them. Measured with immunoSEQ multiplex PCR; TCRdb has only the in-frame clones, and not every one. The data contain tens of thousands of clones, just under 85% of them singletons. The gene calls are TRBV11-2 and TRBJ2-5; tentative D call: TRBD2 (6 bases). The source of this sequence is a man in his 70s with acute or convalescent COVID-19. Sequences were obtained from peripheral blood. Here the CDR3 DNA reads TGTGCCAGCAGCTTAGATTTGTACGGGGGTGGAGAGACCCAGTACTTC. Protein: CASSLDLYGGGETQYF.